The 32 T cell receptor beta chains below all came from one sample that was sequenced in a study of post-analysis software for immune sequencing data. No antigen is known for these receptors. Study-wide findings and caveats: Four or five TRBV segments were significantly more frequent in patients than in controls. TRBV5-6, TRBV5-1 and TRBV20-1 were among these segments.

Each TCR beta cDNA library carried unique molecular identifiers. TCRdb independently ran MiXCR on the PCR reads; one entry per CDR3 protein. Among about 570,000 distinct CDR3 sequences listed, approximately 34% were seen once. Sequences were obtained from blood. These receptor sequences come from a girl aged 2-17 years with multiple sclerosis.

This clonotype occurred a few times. CDR3 amino acids: CASSLEPGQTTNYGYTF. For the CDR3, the DNA is TGCGCCAGCAGCTTGGAACCGGGACAGACCACTAACTATGGCTACACCTTC. The chain recombines TRBV5-1 with TRBJ1-2; the match to TRBD1 covers 7 bases. Unmatched junction bases numbered 8, after V lost 0 bases and J lost 0 bases. Germline V gene data show CDR1 as SGHRS and CDR2 as YFSETQ. The CDR3 is 17 amino acids.

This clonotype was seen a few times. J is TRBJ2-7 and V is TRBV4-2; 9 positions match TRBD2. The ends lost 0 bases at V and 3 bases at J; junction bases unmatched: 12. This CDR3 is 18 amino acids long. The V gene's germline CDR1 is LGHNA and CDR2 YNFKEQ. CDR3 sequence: CASSQDLGASGTHYEQYF. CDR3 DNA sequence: TGTGCCAGCAGCCAAGACTTGGGTGCTAGCGGGACCCACTACGAGCAGTACTTC.

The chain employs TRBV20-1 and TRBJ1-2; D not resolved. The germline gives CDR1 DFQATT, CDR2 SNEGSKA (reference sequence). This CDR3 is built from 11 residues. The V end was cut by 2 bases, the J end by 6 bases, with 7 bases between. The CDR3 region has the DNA TGCAGTGCTAGAAAGGCGCATGGCTACACCTTC. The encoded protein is CSARKAHGYTF.

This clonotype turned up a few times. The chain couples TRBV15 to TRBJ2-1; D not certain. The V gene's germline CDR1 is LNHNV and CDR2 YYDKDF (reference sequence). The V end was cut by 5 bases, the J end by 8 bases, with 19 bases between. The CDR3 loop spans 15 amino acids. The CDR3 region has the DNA TGTGCCACCAGCGACCCTCGGCGTTTGAATGATGAGCAGTTCTTC. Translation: CATSDPRRLNDEQFF.

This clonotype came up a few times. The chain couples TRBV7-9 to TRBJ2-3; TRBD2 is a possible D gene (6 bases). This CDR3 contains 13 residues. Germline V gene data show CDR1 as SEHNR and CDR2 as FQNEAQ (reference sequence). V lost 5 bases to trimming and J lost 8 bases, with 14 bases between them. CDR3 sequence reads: CASSPGTLTTQYF. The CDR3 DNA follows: TGTGCCAGCAGCCCAGGGACTCTGACTACGCAGTATTTT.

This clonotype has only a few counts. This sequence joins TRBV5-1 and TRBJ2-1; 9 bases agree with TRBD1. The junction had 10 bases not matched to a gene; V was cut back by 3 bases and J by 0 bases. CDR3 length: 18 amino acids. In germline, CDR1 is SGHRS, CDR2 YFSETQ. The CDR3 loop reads CASSSNLGQGSSYNEQFF. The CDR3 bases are TGCGCCAGCAGCTCCAACCTGGGACAGGGAAGCTCCTACAATGAGCAGTTCTTC. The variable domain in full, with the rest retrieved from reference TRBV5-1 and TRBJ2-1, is KAGVTQTPRYLIKTRGQQVTLSCSPISGHRSVSWYQQTPGQGLQFLFEYFSETQRNKGNFPGRFSGRQFSNSRSEMNVSTLELGDSALYLCASSSNLGQGSSYNEQFFGPGTRLTVL.

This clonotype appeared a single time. This chain's CDR3 is CASSHLTVGQGYGYTF. CDR3 DNA: TGTGCCAGCAGCCATTTAACGGTCGGCCAGGGATATGGCTACACCTTC. This rearrangement joins TRBV14 to TRBJ1-2; the D gene is possibly TRBD1 (5 bases). V lost 3 bases to trimming and J lost 5 bases, with 19 bases between them. CDR1 is SGHDN and CDR2 is FVKESK in the germline V gene. This CDR3 comprises 16 residues.

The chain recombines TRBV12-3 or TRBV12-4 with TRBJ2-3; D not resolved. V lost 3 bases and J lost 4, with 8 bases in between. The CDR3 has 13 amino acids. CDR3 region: CASSLWDADTQYF. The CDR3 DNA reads TGTGCCAGCAGTTTGTGGGATGCAGATACGCAGTATTTT.

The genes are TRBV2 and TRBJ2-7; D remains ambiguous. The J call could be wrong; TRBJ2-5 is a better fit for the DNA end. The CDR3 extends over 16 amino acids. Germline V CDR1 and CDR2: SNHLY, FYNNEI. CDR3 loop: CASAWAGPKTGETQYF. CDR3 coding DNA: TGTGCCAGCGCATGGGCAGGCCCCAAAACCGGAGAGACCCAGTACTTC.

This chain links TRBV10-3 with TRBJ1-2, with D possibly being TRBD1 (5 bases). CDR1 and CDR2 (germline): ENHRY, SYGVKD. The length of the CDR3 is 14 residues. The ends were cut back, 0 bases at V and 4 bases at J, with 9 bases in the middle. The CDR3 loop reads CAISESTGLYGYTF. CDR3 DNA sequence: TGTGCCATCAGTGAGTCGACGGGGCTCTATGGCTACACCTTC.

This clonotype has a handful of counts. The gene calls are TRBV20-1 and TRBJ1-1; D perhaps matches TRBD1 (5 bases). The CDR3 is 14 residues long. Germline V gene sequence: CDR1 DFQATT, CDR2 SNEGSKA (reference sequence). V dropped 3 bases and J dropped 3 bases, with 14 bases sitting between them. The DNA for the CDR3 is TGCAGTGCTAGCGTCGTTGGGGGGGACACTGAAGCTTTCTTT. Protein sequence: CSASVVGGDTEAFF.

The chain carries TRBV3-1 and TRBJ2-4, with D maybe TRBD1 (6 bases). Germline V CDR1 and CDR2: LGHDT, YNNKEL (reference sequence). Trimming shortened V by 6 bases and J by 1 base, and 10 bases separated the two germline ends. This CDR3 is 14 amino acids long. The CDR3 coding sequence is TGTGCCAGCAGAGAAACAGGGGCCAAAAACATTCAGTACTTC. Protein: CASRETGAKNIQYF.

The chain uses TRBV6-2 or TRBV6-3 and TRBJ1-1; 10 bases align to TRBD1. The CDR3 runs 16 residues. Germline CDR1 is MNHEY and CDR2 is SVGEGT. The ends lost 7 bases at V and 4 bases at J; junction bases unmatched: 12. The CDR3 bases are TGTGCCAGCAACCGACAGGGGGCTAACGGGGGCACTGAAGCTTTCTTT. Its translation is CASNRQGANGGTEAFF.

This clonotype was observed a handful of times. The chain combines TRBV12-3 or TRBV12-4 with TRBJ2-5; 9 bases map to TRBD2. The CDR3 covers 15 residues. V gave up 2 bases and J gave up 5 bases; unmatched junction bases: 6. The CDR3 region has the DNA TGTGCCAGCAGTTTAATTAGCGGGGGATGGGAGACCCAGTACTTC. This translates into CASSLISGGWETQYF.

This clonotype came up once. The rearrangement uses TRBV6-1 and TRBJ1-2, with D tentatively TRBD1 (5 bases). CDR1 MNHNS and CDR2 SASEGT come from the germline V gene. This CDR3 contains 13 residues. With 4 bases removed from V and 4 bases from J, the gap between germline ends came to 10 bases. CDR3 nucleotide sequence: TGTGCCAGCAGTGGCAGGGACCCCTATGGCTACACCTTC. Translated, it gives CASSGRDPYGYTF.

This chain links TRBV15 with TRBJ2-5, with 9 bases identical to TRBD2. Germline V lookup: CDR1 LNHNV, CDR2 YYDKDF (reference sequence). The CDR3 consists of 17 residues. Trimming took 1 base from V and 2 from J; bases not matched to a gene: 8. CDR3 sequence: CATSRVGSGGQQETQYF. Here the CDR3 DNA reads TGTGCCACCAGCAGAGTAGGTAGCGGGGGCCAACAAGAGACCCAGTACTTC.

The CDR3 sequence: CASSPTDPSYNEQFF. The CDR3 nucleotides are TGTGCCAGCAGCCCAACAGACCCCTCCTACAATGAGCAGTTCTTC. The J gene is TRBJ2-1, the V gene TRBV6-6; D uncertain. Germline-derived CDR1 and CDR2 are MNHNY and SVGAGI (reference sequence). This CDR3 contains 15 residues. V was shortened by 6 bases and J by 0 bases, with 12 bases between the two germline ends.

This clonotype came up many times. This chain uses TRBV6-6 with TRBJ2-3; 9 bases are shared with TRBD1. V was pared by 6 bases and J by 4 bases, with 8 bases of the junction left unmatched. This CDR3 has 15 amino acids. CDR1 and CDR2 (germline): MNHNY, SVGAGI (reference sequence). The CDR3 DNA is TGTGCCAGCAGAACTCGAGACAGGGGGTCAGATACGCAGTATTTT. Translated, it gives CASRTRDRGSDTQYF.

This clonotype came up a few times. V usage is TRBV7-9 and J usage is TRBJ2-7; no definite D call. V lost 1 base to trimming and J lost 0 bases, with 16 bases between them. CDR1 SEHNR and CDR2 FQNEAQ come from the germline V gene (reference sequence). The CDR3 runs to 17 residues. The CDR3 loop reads CASSLGAAGRSSYEQYF. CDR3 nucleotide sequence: TGTGCCAGCAGCTTAGGGGCGGCAGGCCGGAGCTCCTACGAGCAGTACTTC.

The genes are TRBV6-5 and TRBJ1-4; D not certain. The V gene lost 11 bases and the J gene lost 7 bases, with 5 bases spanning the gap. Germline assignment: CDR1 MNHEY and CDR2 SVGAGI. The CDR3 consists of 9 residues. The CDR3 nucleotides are TGTGCCGGAGGTGAAAAACTGTTTTTT. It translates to CAGGEKLFF.

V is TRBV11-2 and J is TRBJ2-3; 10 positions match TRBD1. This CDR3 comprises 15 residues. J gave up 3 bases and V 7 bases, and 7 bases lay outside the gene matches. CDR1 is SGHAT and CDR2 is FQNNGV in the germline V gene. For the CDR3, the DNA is TGTGCCAGCACCCCGGACAGGGGGTTAACAGATACGCAGTATTTT. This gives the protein CASTPDRGLTDTQYF.

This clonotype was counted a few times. The CDR3 DNA reads TGCGCCAGCAGTGACAGCGGGGGGGCCGTAGATACGCAGTATTTT. It specifies CASSDSGGAVDTQYF. The V gene is TRBV5-1, the J gene TRBJ2-3, with TRBD2 matching 10 bases. The CDR3 runs 15 residues. From germline, CDR1 is SGHRS and CDR2 YFSETQ. V was pared by 5 bases and J by 5 bases, with 8 bases of the junction left unmatched.

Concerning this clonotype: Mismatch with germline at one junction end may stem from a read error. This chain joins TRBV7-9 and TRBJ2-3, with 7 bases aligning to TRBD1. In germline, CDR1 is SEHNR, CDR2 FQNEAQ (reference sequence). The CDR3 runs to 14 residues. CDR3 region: CASSLRTGTNTQYF. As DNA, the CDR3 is TGTGCCAGCAGCTTAAGGACAGGCACAAATACGCAGTATTTT.

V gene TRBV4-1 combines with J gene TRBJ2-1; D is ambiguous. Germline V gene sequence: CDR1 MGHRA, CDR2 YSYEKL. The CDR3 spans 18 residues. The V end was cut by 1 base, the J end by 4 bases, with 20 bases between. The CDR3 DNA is TGCGCCAGCAGCCAAGGGGTTACGGGCAGGAGTCCTTACAATGAGCAGTTCTTC. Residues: CASSQGVTGRSPYNEQFF.

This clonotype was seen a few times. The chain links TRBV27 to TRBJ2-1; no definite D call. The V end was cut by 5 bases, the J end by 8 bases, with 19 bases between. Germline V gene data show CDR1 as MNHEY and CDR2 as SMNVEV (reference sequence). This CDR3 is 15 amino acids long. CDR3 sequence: CASSVRPKIGHEQFF. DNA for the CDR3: TGTGCCAGCAGTGTACGACCTAAGATCGGCCATGAGCAGTTCTTC.

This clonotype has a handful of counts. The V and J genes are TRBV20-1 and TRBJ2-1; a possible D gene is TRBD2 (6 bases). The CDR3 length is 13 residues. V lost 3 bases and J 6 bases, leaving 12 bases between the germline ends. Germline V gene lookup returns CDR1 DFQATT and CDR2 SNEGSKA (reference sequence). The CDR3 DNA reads TGCAGTGCTAGGGCCCCGGGGGTCAATGAGCAGTTCTTC. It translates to CSARAPGVNEQFF.

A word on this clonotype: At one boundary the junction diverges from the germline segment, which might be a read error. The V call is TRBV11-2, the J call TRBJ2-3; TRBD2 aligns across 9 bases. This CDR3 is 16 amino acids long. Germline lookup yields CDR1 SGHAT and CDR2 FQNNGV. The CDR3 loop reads CAISAIAGDLADTQYF. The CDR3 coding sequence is TGTGCCATCAGCGCCATAGCGGGGGATTTGGCAGATACGCAGTATTTT.

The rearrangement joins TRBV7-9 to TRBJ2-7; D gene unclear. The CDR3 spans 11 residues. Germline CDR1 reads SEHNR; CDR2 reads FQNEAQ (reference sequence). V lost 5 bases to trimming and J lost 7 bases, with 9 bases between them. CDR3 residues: CASSARGEQYF. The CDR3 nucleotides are TGTGCCAGCAGCGCGCGTGGGGAGCAGTACTTC.

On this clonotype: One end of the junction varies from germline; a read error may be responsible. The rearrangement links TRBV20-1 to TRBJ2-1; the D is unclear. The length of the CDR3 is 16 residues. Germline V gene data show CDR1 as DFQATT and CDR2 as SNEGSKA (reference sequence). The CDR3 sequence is CSARDNPGPPNKEQFF. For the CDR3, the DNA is TGCAGTGCTAGAGATAATCCGGGTCCGCCAAACAAGGAGCAGTTCTTC.

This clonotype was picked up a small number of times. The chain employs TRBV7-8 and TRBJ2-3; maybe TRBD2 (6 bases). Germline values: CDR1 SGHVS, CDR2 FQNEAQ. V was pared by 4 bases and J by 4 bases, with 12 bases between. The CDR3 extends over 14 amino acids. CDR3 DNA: TGTGCCAGCAGCTCAATCGGCGGGGCAGATACGCAGTATTTT. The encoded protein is CASSSIGGADTQYF.

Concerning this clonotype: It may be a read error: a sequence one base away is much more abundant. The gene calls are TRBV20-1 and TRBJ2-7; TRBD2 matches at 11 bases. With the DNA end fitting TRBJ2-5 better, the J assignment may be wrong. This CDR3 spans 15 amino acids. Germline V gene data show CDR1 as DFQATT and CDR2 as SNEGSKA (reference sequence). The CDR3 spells CSAGDLRLAGETQYF. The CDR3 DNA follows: TGCAGTGCTGGAGATTTACGACTAGCGGGGGAGACCCAGTACTTC.

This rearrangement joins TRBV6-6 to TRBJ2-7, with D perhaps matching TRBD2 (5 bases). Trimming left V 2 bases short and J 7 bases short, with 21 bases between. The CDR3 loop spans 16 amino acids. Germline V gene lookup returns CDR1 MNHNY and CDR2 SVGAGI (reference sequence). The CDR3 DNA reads TGTGCCAGCAGTTACGGCTCGGGGTGGACTCCGGGGGAGCAGTACTTC. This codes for CASSYGSGWTPGEQYF.